This TCR beta chain came from a study of neurological immune-mediated disorders. MiXCR was run by TCRdb on the 5' RACE reads, yielding one entry per CDR3 protein. The data hold roughly 90,000 distinct CDR3 sequences, with roughly 3.3% observed a single time. Germline V gives CDR1 SGHTA, CDR2 FQGNSA. The CDR3 has 11 residues. There are a few counts of this clonotype. A read error may be the cause here, since a much bigger clone is one base away. V is TRBV7-2 and J is TRBJ2-1; D ambiguous. Sequencing input: PBMCs. The TCR comes from a woman between 45 and 65 years old with multiple sclerosis. DNA of the CDR3: TGTGCCAGCGGCTTGTCGGATGAGCAGTTCTTC. Translation gives CASGLSDEQFF.